In its sample, the clone carrying this T cell receptor beta chain was seen a few times. Its antigen is unidentified. The data were obtained in a study of identical twins. Findings and caveats of the study: Twin sharing of out-of-frame TCR alpha was underestimated by models in monozygotic pairs. Excess sharing by twins proved weaker in beta out-of-frame sequences.

Trimming shortened V by 1 base and J by 4 bases, and 14 bases separated the two germline ends. This CDR3 contains 15 residues. Germline loops: CDR1 SGHVS, CDR2 FQNEAQ. Carrying unique molecular identifiers, the cDNA also gained a universal primer site through template switching. TCRdb passed the 5' RACE reads through MiXCR, listing each CDR3 protein once. The sample has 420,000 or so distinct CDR3 sequences; under 20% are singletons. The sample consisted of naive T cells sorted from blood. V gene TRBV7-8 combines with J gene TRBJ2-7; D is undetermined. The clonotype originates from a man over 45 in good health. CDR3 sequence (DNA): TGTGCCAGCAGCTTAGGGAGTAGCCGGATATACGAGCAGTACTTC. Amino acid sequence: CASSLGSSRIYEQYF.